This T cell receptor (beta chain) was recorded in a study of graft-versus-host responses after intestinal transplantation. Study results and caveats: HvG clone declines early post-transplant were associated with peak circulating GvH levels. When patients had graft-donor T cell macrochimerism, their allografts held high graft-versus-host to host-versus-graft clonal ratios. Analysis identified GvH clones in recipient marrow, with some appearing first in ileum or blood.

Comment on this clone: Antigen: not known.

Sequencing used immunoSEQ multiplex PCR; TCRdb keeps in-frame clones, though not all of them. The repertoire includes about 39,000 clones, roughly nine tenths of them detected once, and around 7% sits in the top ten. Germline V gene data show CDR1 as SGHDT and CDR2 as YYEEEE. V was pared by 3 bases and J by 7 bases, with 18 bases of the junction left unmatched. There are 18 residues in the CDR3. The sequence was obtained from a human patient who received an intestinal transplant, so some T cells may come from the graft donor. The sample here was PBMCs, taken around 270 days after transplant. The chain couples TRBV5-6 to TRBJ2-1; TRBD2 matches 8 bases. The CDR3 region has the DNA TGTGCCAGCAGCTCAGGGAATATATGGCGGGGGGCCGTTAATGAGCAGTTCTTC. Translating it yields CASSSGNIWRGAVNEQFF. The variable domain in full, with the rest retrieved from reference TRBV5-6 and TRBJ2-1, is DAGVTQSPTHLIKTRGQQVTLRCSPKSGHDTVSWYQQALGQGPQFIFQYYEEEERQRGNFPDRFSGHQFPNYSSELNVNALLLGDSALYLCASSSGNIWRGAVNEQFFGPGTRLTVL.